This T cell receptor (beta chain) was retrieved from a study of blood T cells in healthy people across ages. Worth noting for this clonotype: Its antigen is not known. One end of the junction fails to match germline, which may point to a read error.

Overall study findings and caveats: The long-lived group displayed more naive CD4+ cells, plus higher diversity, than the aged donors did.

Through a sample-barcoded 5' primer and a J-beta primer mix, a second PCR was run for roughly 7 to 11 cycles. Each cDNA molecule, via a template-switch adaptor with 12 random nucleotides, was tagged. One entry per CDR3 protein, called by TCRdb with MiXCR from the 5' RACE reads. The table records 1,500,000 or so distinct CDR3 sequences, approximately 59% of them present only once. A minimum of 5.5 micrograms of total RNA was extracted per sample. The sequenced sample was blood. This TCR was recovered from a man aged 18-30 years in good health.

CDR3 in DNA: TGTGCCAGCAACTTAAGTCCTGACACAGATACGCAGTATTTT. Translating gives CASNLSPDTDTQYF. The chain uses TRBV7-2 and TRBJ2-3, with no clear D. Germline V gene lookup returns CDR1 SGHTA and CDR2 FQGNSA. The CDR3 is 14 amino acids. Looking up the rest from reference TRBV7-2 and TRBJ2-3 gives the full variable domain: GAGVSQSPSNKVTEKGKDVELRCDPISGHTALYWYRQSLGQGLEFLIYFQGNSAPDKSGLPSDRFSAERTGGSVSTLTIQRTQQEDSAVYLCASNLSPDTDTQYFGPGTRLTVL.